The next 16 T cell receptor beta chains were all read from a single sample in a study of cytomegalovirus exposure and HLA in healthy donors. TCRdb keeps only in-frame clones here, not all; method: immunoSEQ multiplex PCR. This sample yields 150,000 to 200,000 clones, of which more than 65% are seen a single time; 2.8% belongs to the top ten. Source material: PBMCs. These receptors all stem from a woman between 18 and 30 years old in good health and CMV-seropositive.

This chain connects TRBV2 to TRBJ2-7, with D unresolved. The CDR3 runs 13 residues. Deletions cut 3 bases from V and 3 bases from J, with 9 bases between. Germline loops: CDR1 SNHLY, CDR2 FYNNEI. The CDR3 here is CASSESVFYEQYF. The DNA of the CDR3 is TGTGCCAGCAGTGAGTCAGTCTTCTACGAGCAGTACTTC.

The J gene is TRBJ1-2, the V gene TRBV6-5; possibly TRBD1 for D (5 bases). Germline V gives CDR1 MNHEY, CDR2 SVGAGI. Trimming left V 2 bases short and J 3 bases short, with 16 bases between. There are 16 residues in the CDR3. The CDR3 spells CASSYGWVQADYGYTF. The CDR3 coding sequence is TGTGCCAGCAGTTACGGTTGGGTACAGGCGGACTATGGCTACACCTTC.

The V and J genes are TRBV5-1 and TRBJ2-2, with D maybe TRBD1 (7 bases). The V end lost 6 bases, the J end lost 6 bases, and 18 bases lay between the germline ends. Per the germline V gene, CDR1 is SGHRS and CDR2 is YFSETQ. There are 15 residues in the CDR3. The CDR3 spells CASTPGQTRPGELFF. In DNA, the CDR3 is TGCGCCAGCACCCCGGGACAGACTAGACCCGGGGAGCTGTTTTTT.

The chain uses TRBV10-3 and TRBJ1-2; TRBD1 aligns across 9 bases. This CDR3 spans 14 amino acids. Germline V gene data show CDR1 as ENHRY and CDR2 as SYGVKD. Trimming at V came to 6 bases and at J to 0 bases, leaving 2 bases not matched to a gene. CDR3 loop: CAISRDRANYGYTF. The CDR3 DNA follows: TGTGCCATCAGCCGGGACAGGGCTAACTATGGCTACACCTTC.

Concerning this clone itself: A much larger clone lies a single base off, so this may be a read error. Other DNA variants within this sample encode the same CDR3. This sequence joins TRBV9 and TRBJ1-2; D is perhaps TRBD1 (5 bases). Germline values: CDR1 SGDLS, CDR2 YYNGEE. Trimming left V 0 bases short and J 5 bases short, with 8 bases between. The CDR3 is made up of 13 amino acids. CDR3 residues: CASSVGGDYGYTF. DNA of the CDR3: TGTGCCAGCAGCGTAGGGGGGGATTATGGCTACACCTTC.

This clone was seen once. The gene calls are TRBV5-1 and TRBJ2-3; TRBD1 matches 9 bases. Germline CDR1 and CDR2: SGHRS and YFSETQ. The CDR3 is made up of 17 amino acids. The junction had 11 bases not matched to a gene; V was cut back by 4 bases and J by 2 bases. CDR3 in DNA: TGCGCCAGCAGCATACAAACCGGGACAGGGCACACAGATACGCAGTATTTT. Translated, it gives CASSIQTGTGHTDTQYF.

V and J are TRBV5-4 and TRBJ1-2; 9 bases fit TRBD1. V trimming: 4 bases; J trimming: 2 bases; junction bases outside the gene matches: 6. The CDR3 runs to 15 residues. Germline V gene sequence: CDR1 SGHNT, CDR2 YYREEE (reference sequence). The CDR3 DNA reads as TGTGCCAGCAGCACAGGGGGCGGTTTAAACTATGGCTACACCTTC. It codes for CASSTGGGLNYGYTF.

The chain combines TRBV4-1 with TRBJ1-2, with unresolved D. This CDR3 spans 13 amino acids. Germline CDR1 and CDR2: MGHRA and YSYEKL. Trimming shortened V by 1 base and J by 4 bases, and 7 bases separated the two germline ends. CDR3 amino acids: CASSQGTIYGYTF. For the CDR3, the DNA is TGCGCCAGCAGCCAAGGCACAATCTATGGCTACACCTTC.

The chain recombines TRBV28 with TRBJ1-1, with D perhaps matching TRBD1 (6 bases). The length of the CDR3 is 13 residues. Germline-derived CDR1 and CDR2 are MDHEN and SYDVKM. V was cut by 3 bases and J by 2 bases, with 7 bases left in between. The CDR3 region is CASSLGANTEAFF. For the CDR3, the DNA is TGTGCCAGCAGTTTGGGGGCCAACACTGAAGCTTTCTTT. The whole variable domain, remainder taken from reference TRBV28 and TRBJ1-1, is DVKVTQSSRYLVKRTGEKVFLECVQDMDHENMFWYRQDPGLGLRLIYFSYDVKMKEKGDIPEGYSVSREKKERFSLILESASTNQTSMYLCASSLGANTEAFFGQGTRLTVV.

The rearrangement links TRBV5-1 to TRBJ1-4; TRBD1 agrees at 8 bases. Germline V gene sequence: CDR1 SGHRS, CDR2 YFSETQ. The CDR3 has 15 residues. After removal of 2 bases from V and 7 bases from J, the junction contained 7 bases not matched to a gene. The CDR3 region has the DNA TGCGCCAGCAGCTTTCAACCAGGGGGCAGTGAAAAACTGTTTTTT. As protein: CASSFQPGGSEKLFF.

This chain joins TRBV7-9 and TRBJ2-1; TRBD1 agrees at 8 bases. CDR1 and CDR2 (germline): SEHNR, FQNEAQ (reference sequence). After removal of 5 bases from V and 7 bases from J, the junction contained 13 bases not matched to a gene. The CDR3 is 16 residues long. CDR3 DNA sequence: TGTGCCAGCAGCAACCCCCGACCAGGACAGGGTAATGAGCAGTTCTTC. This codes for CASSNPRPGQGNEQFF.

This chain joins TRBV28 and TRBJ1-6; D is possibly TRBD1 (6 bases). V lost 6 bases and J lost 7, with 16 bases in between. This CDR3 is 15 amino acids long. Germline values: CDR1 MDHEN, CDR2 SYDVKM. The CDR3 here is CASRSPGEKNSPLHF. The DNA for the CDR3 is TGTGCCAGCAGGTCTCCAGGGGAAAAGAATTCACCCCTCCACTTT.

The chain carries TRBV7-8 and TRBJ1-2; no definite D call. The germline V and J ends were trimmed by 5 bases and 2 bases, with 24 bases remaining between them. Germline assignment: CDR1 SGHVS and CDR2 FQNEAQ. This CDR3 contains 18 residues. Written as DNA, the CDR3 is TGTGCCAGCAGCGTCTCCGGGGTCTACCGTATGGAAAACTATGGCTACACCTTC. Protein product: CASSVSGVYRMENYGYTF.

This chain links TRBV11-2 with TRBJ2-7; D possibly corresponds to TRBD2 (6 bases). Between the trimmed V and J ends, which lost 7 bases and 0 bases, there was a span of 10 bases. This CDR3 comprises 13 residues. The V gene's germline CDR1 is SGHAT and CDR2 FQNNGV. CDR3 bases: TGTGCCAGCAAGTTGGACTACTCCTACGAGCAGTACTTC. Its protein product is CASKLDYSYEQYF.

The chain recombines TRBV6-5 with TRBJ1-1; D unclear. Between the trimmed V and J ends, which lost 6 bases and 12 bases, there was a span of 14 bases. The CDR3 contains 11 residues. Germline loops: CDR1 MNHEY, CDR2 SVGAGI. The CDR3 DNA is TGTGCCAGCAGCTTAGGACTGGTATCTTTCTTT. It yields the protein CASSLGLVSFF.

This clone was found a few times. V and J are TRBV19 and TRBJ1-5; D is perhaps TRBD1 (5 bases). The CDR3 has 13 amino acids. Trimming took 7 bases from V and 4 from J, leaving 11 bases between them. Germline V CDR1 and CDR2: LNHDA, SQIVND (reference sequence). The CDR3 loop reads CASNGGRNQPQHF. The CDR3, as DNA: TGTGCCAGTAACGGGGGACGTAATCAGCCCCAGCATTTT.